The 30 T cell receptor beta chains below come from one sample, sequenced in a study of T cells in Graves' hyperthyroidism and ophthalmopathy. What was amplified from RNA transcripts were TCR beta CDR3 regions. Carried out on the TCR CDR3, a first-round RT-PCR used the HTBI primer set. MiXCR, applied by TCRdb to the multiplex PCR reads, yields one record per CDR3 protein. In the table there are a few hundred thousand distinct CDR3 sequences, approximately 15% of which are singletons. What was sequenced was blood. The receptors shown here come from a woman aged 25 to 39 with Graves' hyperthyroidism.

This clonotype was counted many times. The gene calls are TRBV12-3 or TRBV12-4 and TRBJ1-3; D is possibly TRBD1 (6 bases). This CDR3 comprises 15 residues. V was shortened by 4 bases and J by 2 bases, with 12 bases between the two germline ends. The CDR3 sequence is CASSSTGRTGNTIYF. In DNA, the CDR3 is TGTGCCAGCAGTTCAACAGGGAGAACTGGAAACACCATATATTTT.

V gene TRBV12-3 or TRBV12-4 combines with J gene TRBJ2-1; 10 bases map to TRBD2. The V and J ends lost 3 bases and 9 bases, in that order; junction bases with no gene match: 8. The CDR3 totals 15 residues. The CDR3 reads CASSFGAGGGIEQFF. CDR3 nucleotide sequence: TGTGCCAGCAGTTTCGGAGCGGGAGGGGGCATTGAGCAGTTCTTC.

This clonotype has a count of ten or more. This rearrangement joins TRBV2 to TRBJ1-1; D is unresolved. V was clipped by 4 bases and J by 4 bases, with 10 bases between them. The CDR3 length is 13 residues. Germline lookup yields CDR1 SNHLY and CDR2 FYNNEI. CDR3 nucleotide sequence: TGTGCCAGCAGTGCCGTACTTTCCACTGAAGCTTTCTTT. Translation gives CASSAVLSTEAFF. Variable domain in full (rest from reference TRBV2 and TRBJ1-1): EPEVTQTPSHQVTQMGQEVILRCVPISNHLYFYWYRQILGQKVEFLVSFYNNEISEKSEIFDDQFSVERPDGSNFTLKIRSTKLEDSAMYFCASSAVLSTEAFFGQGTRLTVV.

The chain recombines TRBV7-2 with TRBJ2-7; possible D gene TRBD2, 7 bases. The germline CDR1 and CDR2 sequences are SGHTA and FQGNSA. Trimming cost V 5 bases and J 6 bases, with 20 bases left between them. CDR3 length: 15 amino acids. CDR3 region: CASSPRGLGAGEQYF. CDR3 in DNA: TGTGCCAGCAGCCCGCGGGGGCTGGGGGCGGGCGAGCAGTACTTC.

This clonotype was seen only a few times. V usage is TRBV3-1 and J usage is TRBJ1-6; TRBD1 is a possible D gene (5 bases). The germline V and J ends were trimmed by 1 base and 9 bases, with 10 bases remaining between them. Germline V gene lookup returns CDR1 LGHDT and CDR2 YNNKEL (reference sequence). This CDR3 spans 14 amino acids. DNA for the CDR3: TGTGCCAGCAGCCAAGCATTGGGGGGTTCACCCCTCCACTTT. As protein: CASSQALGGSPLHF.

The sample holds a few counts of this clonotype. V usage is TRBV20-1 and J usage is TRBJ2-1; 14 bases align to TRBD2. The CDR3 spans 14 residues. Germline V CDR1 and CDR2: DFQATT, SNEGSKA (reference sequence). Trimming removed 4 bases from V and 10 bases from J; junction bases left unmatched: 6. The CDR3 DNA follows: TGCAGTGCTATAGAGACTAGCGGGAGGGGGGAGCAGTTCTTC. The encoded protein is CSAIETSGRGEQFF.

V and J are TRBV10-1 and TRBJ2-5, with 8 bases lining up with TRBD2. Germline V gives CDR1 WNHNN, CDR2 SYGVQD (reference sequence). This CDR3 is 17 amino acids long. V lost 1 base, J lost 1 base, and 8 bases stayed unmatched. CDR3 DNA sequence: TGCGCCAGCAGTGAGTACCAAGCGGGAGCGTTCCAAGAGACCCAGTACTTC. Amino acid sequence: CASSEYQAGAFQETQYF.

The chain combines TRBV18 with TRBJ2-3; D gene unclear. V shed 3 bases and J shed 6 bases, with 13 bases lying between them. This CDR3 is 14 amino acids long. CDR1 is KGHSH, CDR2 LQKENI, per germline. The CDR3 DNA reads as TGTGCCAGCTCACCCGCCTTGACGCGGGATACGCAGTATTTT. Its protein is CASSPALTRDTQYF.

This clonotype has ten or more counts. This rearrangement joins TRBV7-2 to TRBJ2-3; no clear D gene. Germline CDR1 and CDR2: SGHTA and FQGNSA. V lost 2 bases and J 0 bases, leaving 12 bases between the germline ends. The CDR3 runs 16 residues. CDR3 in DNA: TGTGCCAGCAGCTTATTAAGGGCGGAAAGCACAGATACGCAGTATTTT. Its protein is CASSLLRAESTDTQYF.

A remark on this clonotype: The junction departs from the called germline gene at one end, perhaps through a read error. The J gene is TRBJ1-5, the V gene TRBV5-4, with D perhaps matching TRBD1 (5 bases). CDR3 length: 15 amino acids. Germline V gene data show CDR1 as SGHNT and CDR2 as YYREEE (reference sequence). This CDR3 reads CASSLDGASNQPQRF. The CDR3 coding sequence is TGTGCCAGCAGCTTGGACGGGGCAAGCAATCAGCCCCAGCGTTTT.

The table lists this clonotype with many counts. The chain employs TRBV10-1 and TRBJ2-7; D may be TRBD1 (6 bases). V lost 3 bases to trimming and J lost 0 bases, with 12 bases between them. The CDR3 contains 15 residues. From germline, CDR1 is WNHNN and CDR2 SYGVQD (reference sequence). CDR3 in amino acids: CASSDPDSSSYEQYF. DNA for the CDR3: TGCGCCAGCAGTGACCCGGACAGCAGCTCCTACGAGCAGTACTTC.

This clonotype has ten or more counts. The chain uses TRBV30 and TRBJ2-7; 9 nucleotides match TRBD2. V was pared by 0 bases and J by 0 bases, with 6 bases of the junction left unmatched. This CDR3 spans 16 amino acids. The germline gives CDR1 GTSNPN, CDR2 SVGIG (reference sequence). Here the CDR3 DNA reads TGTGCCTGGAGTGTACGGTCGGGACTAGCCTCCTACGAGCAGTACTTC. This gives the protein CAWSVRSGLASYEQYF.

This clonotype occurred a few times. The chain couples TRBV14 to TRBJ2-2; no definite D call. Germline lookup yields CDR1 SGHDN and CDR2 FVKESK. The V gene lost 1 base and the J gene lost 4 bases, with 10 bases spanning the gap. The CDR3 sequence is 15 residues long. CDR3 in amino acids: CASSQVRVATGELFF. CDR3 DNA sequence: TGTGCCAGCAGCCAAGTCCGGGTAGCCACCGGGGAGCTGTTTTTT.

V and J are TRBV6-2 or TRBV6-3 and TRBJ2-1; tentatively, D is TRBD1 (5 bases). This CDR3 is built from 14 residues. V lost 7 bases and J lost 3, with 13 bases in between. CDR1 MNHEY and CDR2 SVGEGT come from the germline V gene. CDR3 loop: CASTPRTYYNEQFF. CDR3 DNA: TGTGCCAGCACCCCCAGGACATACTACAATGAGCAGTTCTTC.

This clonotype has at least ten counts. This sequence joins TRBV2 and TRBJ2-7; 10 bases agree with TRBD1. This CDR3 comprises 14 residues. Trimming at V came to 6 bases and at J to 3 bases, leaving 5 bases not matched to a gene. The germline CDR1 and CDR2 sequences are SNHLY and FYNNEI. The CDR3 nucleotides are TGTGCCAGCAGGGCCGGGACAGGGGTCTACGAGCAGTACTTC. This sequence encodes CASRAGTGVYEQYF.

This clonotype was detected a few times. Germline is not matched at one junction end, which may reflect a read error. The J gene is TRBJ2-1, the V gene TRBV6-6; D may be TRBD1 or TRBD2 (6 bases each). The CDR3 has 14 residues. The V gene's germline CDR1 is MNHNY and CDR2 SVGAGI (reference sequence). The CDR3 DNA reads TGTGCCAGCAGCTACTCGGGGGTGAGGGGGGAGCAGTTCTTC. The encoded protein is CASSYSGVRGEQFF.

Many counts were recorded for this clonotype. V and J are TRBV2 and TRBJ2-1; D perhaps matches TRBD1 (6 bases). Germline V gives CDR1 SNHLY, CDR2 FYNNEI. V was pared by 8 bases and J by 1 base, with 21 bases between. The CDR3 consists of 17 residues. The CDR3, as DNA: TGTGCCAGCCCCTCTAGCTTACAGGGAAGGTCCTACAATGAGCAGTTCTTC. It specifies CASPSSLQGRSYNEQFF.

Remarks on this clonotype: Its ends do not fully match the called genes, so a read error is possible. The chain couples TRBV4-1 to TRBJ2-1; D unresolved. The length of the CDR3 is 17 residues. Per the germline V gene, CDR1 is MGHRA and CDR2 is YSYEKL. The CDR3 here is CASSQDRWRSSYNEQLF. CDR3 DNA sequence: TGCGCCAGCAGCCAAGACCGATGGCGGAGCTCCTACAATGAGCAGCTCTTC.

In this sample, this clonotype turned up a few times. The V call is TRBV14, the J call TRBJ2-5; 10 positions agree with TRBD2. V shed 4 bases, J shed 5 bases, and the junction held 13 bases outside the gene matches. The CDR3 has 17 amino acids. The germline V gene has CDR1 SGHDN and CDR2 FVKESK. CDR3 nucleotides: TGTGCCAGCAGCCCACCCGCGCTAGCGGGAGTGTCCGAGACCCAGTACTTC. It specifies CASSPPALAGVSETQYF.

This clonotype was observed a few times. V is TRBV6-9 and J is TRBJ1-4, with 8 bases identical to TRBD1. Germline assignment: CDR1 MNHGY and CDR2 SVAAGI. This CDR3 region has 14 residues. The V and J ends lost 4 bases and 8 bases, in that order; junction bases with no gene match: 6. The CDR3 bases are TGTGCCAGCAGTTGGAGGACAGGGATGGAAAAACTGTTTTTT. Residues: CASSWRTGMEKLFF.

This clonotype was counted at least ten times. V and J are TRBV6-1 and TRBJ2-1; D gene ambiguous. The CDR3 has 11 amino acids. The V and J ends lost 7 bases and 5 bases respectively, with 6 bases between them. Germline CDR1 and CDR2: MNHNS and SASEGT. The CDR3 is CASIAHNEQFF. The DNA of the CDR3 is TGTGCCAGCATCGCTCACAATGAGCAGTTCTTC.

Concerning this clonotype: It may be a read error: a sequence one base away is much more abundant. This chain uses TRBV9 with TRBJ2-2, with 13 positions matching TRBD2. This CDR3 region has 14 residues. The V gene's germline CDR1 is SGDLS and CDR2 YYNGEE. DNA for the CDR3: TGTGCCAGCAGCGAGGGACTAGCGGGAAGGGAGCTGTCTTTT. It specifies CASSEGLAGRELSF.

The sample holds many counts of this clonotype. The V gene is TRBV6-2 or TRBV6-3, the J gene TRBJ2-7; D is unclear. Germline loops: CDR1 MNHEY, CDR2 SVGEGT. The V gene lost 7 bases and the J gene lost 2 bases, with 24 bases spanning the gap. This CDR3 spans 17 amino acids. CDR3 residues: CASTTYPGAANTYEQYF. CDR3 nucleotides: TGTGCCAGCACCACATACCCCGGTGCAGCCAACACCTACGAGCAGTACTTC.

This clonotype has a handful of counts. V and J are TRBV10-3 and TRBJ2-6, with TRBD1 matching over 9 bases. V lost 6 bases, J lost 1 base, and 7 bases stayed unmatched. Germline V gene sequence: CDR1 ENHRY, CDR2 SYGVKD. There are 17 residues in the CDR3. The CDR3 sequence: CAIRPTGGTSGANVLTF. The CDR3 nucleotides are TGTGCCATCAGGCCGACAGGGGGGACATCTGGGGCCAACGTCCTGACTTTC.

The sample holds many counts of this clonotype. The V gene is TRBV7-9, the J gene TRBJ2-1; 9 bases agree with TRBD2. This CDR3 spans 15 amino acids. Germline V gives CDR1 SEHNR, CDR2 FQNEAQ (reference sequence). The V gene end was trimmed by 1 base and the J gene end by 8 bases; junction bases not matched to a gene: 6. Here the CDR3 reads CASSLVGTSWDEQFF. The CDR3 DNA reads as TGTGCCAGCAGCTTAGTCGGGACTAGCTGGGATGAGCAGTTCTTC. The variable domain in full, with the rest retrieved from reference TRBV7-9 and TRBJ2-1, is DTGVSQNPRHKITKRGQNVTFRCDPISEHNRLYWYRQTLGQGPEFLTYFQNEAQLEKSRLLSDRFSAERPKGSFSTLEIQRTEQGDSAMYLCASSLVGTSWDEQFFGPGTRLTVL.

Regarding this clonotype: A read error is possible here, since a much larger clone lies one base away. J is TRBJ2-1 and V is TRBV12-3 or TRBV12-4; D is undetermined. Trimming removed 7 bases from V and 8 bases from J, with 12 bases in between. The CDR3 contains 12 residues. Written as DNA, the CDR3 is TGTGCCAGCACTTTCCTTTCGGATGAGCAGTTCTTC. Translating gives CASTFLSDEQFF.

There are a few counts of this clonotype. V and J are TRBV29-1 and TRBJ2-7; 7 nucleotides agree with TRBD1. V dropped 1 base and J dropped 2; count of bases not matched to a gene: 8. In germline, CDR1 is SQVTM, CDR2 ANQGSEA. CDR3 length: 15 residues. CDR3 residues: CSVEVGDSQAYEQYF. The CDR3 DNA is TGCAGCGTTGAAGTTGGGGACAGTCAGGCCTACGAGCAGTACTTC.

The table lists this clonotype with many counts. The V and J genes are TRBV5-1 and TRBJ2-1, with D unresolved. Germline V gene lookup returns CDR1 SGHRS and CDR2 YFSETQ. The CDR3 contains 13 residues. Trimming left V 3 bases short and J 8 bases short, with 12 bases between. CDR3 protein: CASSSLVRDEQFF. For the CDR3, the DNA is TGCGCCAGCAGCTCCTTGGTTCGGGATGAGCAGTTCTTC.

In its sample, this clonotype was seen many times. V and J are TRBV20-1 and TRBJ1-1; D unresolved. V was shortened by 4 bases and J by 1 base, with 4 bases between the two germline ends. Germline loops: CDR1 DFQATT, CDR2 SNEGSKA (reference sequence). This CDR3 is built from 11 residues. For the CDR3, the DNA is TGCAGTGCTAAGGCGAACACTGAAGCTTTCTTT. It is translated as CSAKANTEAFF.

This clonotype was observed at least ten times. The chain has TRBV7-9 and TRBJ2-7; no firm D call. V lost 5 bases, J lost 4 bases, and 6 bases lay in between. The CDR3 runs to 11 residues. CDR1 is SEHNR and CDR2 is FQNEAQ in the germline V gene (reference sequence). CDR3 sequence reads: CASSAQYEQYF. In nucleotides, the CDR3 is TGTGCCAGCAGCGCCCAATACGAGCAGTACTTC.